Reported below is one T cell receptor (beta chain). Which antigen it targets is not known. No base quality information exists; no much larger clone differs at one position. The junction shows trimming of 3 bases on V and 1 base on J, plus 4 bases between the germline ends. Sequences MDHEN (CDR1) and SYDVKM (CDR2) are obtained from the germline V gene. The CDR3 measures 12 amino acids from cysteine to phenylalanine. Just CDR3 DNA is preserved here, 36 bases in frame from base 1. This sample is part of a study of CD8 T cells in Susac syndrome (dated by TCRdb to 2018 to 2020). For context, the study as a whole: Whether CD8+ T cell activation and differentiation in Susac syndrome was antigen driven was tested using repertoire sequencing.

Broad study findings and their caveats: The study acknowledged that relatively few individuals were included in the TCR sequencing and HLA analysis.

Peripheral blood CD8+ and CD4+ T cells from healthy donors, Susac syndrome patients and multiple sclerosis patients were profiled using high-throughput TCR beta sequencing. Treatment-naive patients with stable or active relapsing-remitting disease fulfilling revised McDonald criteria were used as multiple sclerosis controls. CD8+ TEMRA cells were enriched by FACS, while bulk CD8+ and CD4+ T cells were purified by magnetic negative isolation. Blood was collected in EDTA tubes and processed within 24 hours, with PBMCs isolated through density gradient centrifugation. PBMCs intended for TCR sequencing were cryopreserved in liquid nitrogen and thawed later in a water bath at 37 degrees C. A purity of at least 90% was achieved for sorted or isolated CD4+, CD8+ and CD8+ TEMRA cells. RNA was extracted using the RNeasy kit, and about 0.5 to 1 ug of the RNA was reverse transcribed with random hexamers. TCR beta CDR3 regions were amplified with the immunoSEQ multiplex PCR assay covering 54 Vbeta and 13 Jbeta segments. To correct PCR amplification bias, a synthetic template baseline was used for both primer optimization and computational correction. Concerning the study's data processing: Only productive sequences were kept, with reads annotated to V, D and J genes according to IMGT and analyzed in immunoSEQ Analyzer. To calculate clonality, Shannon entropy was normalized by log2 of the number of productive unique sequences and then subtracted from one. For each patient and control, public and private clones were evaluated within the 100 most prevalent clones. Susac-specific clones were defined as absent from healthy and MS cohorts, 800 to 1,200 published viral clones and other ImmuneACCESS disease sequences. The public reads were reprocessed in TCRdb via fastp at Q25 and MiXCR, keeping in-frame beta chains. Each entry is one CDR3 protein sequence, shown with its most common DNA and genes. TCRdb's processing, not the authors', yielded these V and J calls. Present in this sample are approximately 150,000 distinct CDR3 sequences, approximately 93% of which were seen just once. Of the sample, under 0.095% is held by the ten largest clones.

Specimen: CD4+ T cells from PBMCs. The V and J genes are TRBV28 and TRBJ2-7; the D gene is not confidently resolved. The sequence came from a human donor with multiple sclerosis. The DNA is TGTGCCAGCAGTTTCGTATCCTACGAGCAGTACTTC. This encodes CASSFVSYEQYF.